A single T cell receptor (beta chain) is shown here with its context. Per the study methods: Amplification of reference gene primers provided the estimated nucleated cell counts. Produced via immunoSEQ multiplex PCR; TCRdb's table is partial and in-frame only. V and J calls plus clone size are reproduced from that table; the DNA served to infer D and trimming. This sample carries about 100,000 clones, roughly 79% of them seen once, and the ten largest clones take 12%. This sample was included in a study of blood T cell repertoires in COVID-19. Study at large: PBMCs, B-cell-depleted T cells, or T cells provided the cDNA or gDNA that made up the material.

In germline, CDR1 is SGHRS, CDR2 YFSETQ. The V end lost 4 bases, the J end lost 0 bases, and 10 bases lay between the germline ends. This CDR3 spans 15 amino acids. The chain combines TRBV5-1 with TRBJ2-2, with D unclear. This clonotype originated in a woman between 70 and 85 years old with acute or convalescent COVID-19. The sample was peripheral blood. The CDR3 is CASSSAFANTGELFF. The CDR3 region has the DNA TGCGCCAGCAGCAGCGCCTTCGCGAACACCGGGGAGCTGTTTTTT. The variable domain in full, completed from reference TRBV5-1 and TRBJ2-2, reads KAGVTQTPRYLIKTRGQQVTLSCSPISGHRSVSWYQQTPGQGLQFLFEYFSETQRNKGNFPGRFSGRQFSNSRSEMNVSTLELGDSALYLCASSSAFANTGELFFGEGSRLTVL.